The 5 T cell receptor beta chains listed next were all sequenced from one sample in a study of early T cells in non-severe SARS-CoV-2 infection. TCRdb analysed the 5' RACE reads with MiXCR anew, one entry per CDR3 protein. The data contain about 34,000 distinct CDR3 sequences, 5% to 7% of them singletons. The sequencing input was whole blood. The receptors were gathered from an adult who was a healthcare worker with PCR-confirmed SARS-CoV-2 infection or an uninfected control (not recorded which).

This clonotype has just a few counts. The chain employs TRBV5-5 and TRBJ2-7; no reliable D call. Germline V gene sequence: CDR1 SGHKS, CDR2 YYEKEE (reference sequence). V lost 4 bases to trimming and J lost 0 bases, with 17 bases between them. The CDR3 spans 16 residues. CDR3 sequence: CASSIYFATYSYEQYF. The CDR3 DNA sequence: TGTGCCAGCAGCATCTATTTCGCCACCTACTCCTACGAGCAGTACTTC. Variable domain in full (rest from reference TRBV5-5 and TRBJ2-7): DAGVTQSPTHLIKTRGQQVTLRCSPISGHKSVSWYQQVLGQGPQFIFQYYEKEERGRGNFPDRFSARQFPNYSSELNVNALLLGDSALYLCASSIYFATYSYEQYFGPGTRLTVT.

This clonotype was detected many times. V gene TRBV5-1 combines with J gene TRBJ2-1, with TRBD2 matching over 14 bases. The CDR3 is made up of 19 amino acids. V lost 2 bases and J lost 0; bases outside the gene matches: 7. Germline V gene sequence: CDR1 SGHRS, CDR2 YFSETQ. The CDR3 region is CASSLPGTSGGRSYNEQFF. The CDR3 nucleotides read TGCGCCAGCAGCTTACCCGGGACTAGCGGGGGCCGCTCCTACAATGAGCAGTTCTTC.

This clonotype was seen only a few times. The V call is TRBV6-1, the J call TRBJ1-3; D is possibly TRBD1 (6 bases). The germline V and J ends were trimmed by 6 bases and 4 bases, with 25 bases remaining between them. This CDR3 comprises 18 residues. In germline, CDR1 is MNHNS, CDR2 SASEGT. The CDR3 nucleotides read TGTGCCAGCAGACTTGGGGGCCGGCTAAGGACCGACGGAAACACCATATATTTT. It codes for CASRLGGRLRTDGNTIYF.

This clonotype appeared many times. The rearrangement joins TRBV29-1 to TRBJ1-2, with TRBD1 matching over 7 bases. This CDR3 is built from 13 residues. CDR1 SQVTM and CDR2 ANQGSEA come from the germline V gene. V lost 4 bases and J lost 2; bases outside the gene matches: 4. As DNA, the CDR3 is TGCAGCGTTGCAGGGGGTGACAACTATGGCTACACCTTC. The encoded protein is CSVAGGDNYGYTF.

This clonotype was observed many times. The genes are TRBV12-3 or TRBV12-4 and TRBJ2-7; D is possibly TRBD1 (6 bases). CDR3 size: 14 residues. Trimming removed 5 bases from V and 6 bases from J, with 17 bases in between. The CDR3 bases are TGTGCCAGCAGTCTACAGGGTAAGAGTATCGAGCAGTACTTC. Its translation is CASSLQGKSIEQYF.